Listed below are T cell receptor beta chains from one sample, sequenced in a study of blood T cell repertoires in COVID-19. Libraries were prepared by immunoSEQ multiplex PCR; TCRdb keeps only in-frame clonotypes and omits some of them. The data show about 210,000 clones, approximately 86% seen once. What was sequenced was PBMCs or T cells enriched from blood (not recorded which). The receptors come from a woman aged 25 to 45 who had been exposed to COVID-19. CDR3s include the opening cysteine and the closing phenylalanine or tryptophan. A D gene is named only where the DNA matches it firmly. The size field is filled for only some rows; it gives once, few, many or a size class.

j_call	clone_size	d_call	cdr3_length	v_call	cdr3_aa	cdr3_nt
TRBJ2-1	NA	NA	19	TRBV5-1	CASSLWGVRTGSSYNEQFF	TGCGCCAGCAGCTTGTGGGGGGTCCGCACGGGGAGCTCCTACAATGAGCAGTTCTTC
TRBJ2-2	NA	NA	13	TRBV27	CASSYGHLGELFF	TGTGCCAGCAGTTACGGACATCTCGGGGAGCTGTTTTTT
TRBJ2-3	NA	NA	14	TRBV29-1	CSVGPLGLTDTQYF	TGCAGCGTTGGTCCCCTCGGACTCACAGATACGCAGTATTTT
TRBJ1-2	NA	NA	13	TRBV3-1/TRBV3-2	CASSQGRGYGYTF	TGTGCCAGCAGCCAAGGGCGAGGCTATGGCTACACCTTC
TRBJ1-1	NA	TRBD1	13	TRBV12-3/TRBV12-4	CASSAGQGIEAFF	TGTGCCAGCAGTGCGGGACAGGGGATCGAAGCTTTCTTT
TRBJ2-3	NA	NA	15	TRBV7-2	CASSLGGASTDTQYF	TGTGCCAGCAGCTTAGGCGGGGCGAGCACAGATACGCAGTATTTT
TRBJ2-3	NA	NA	14	TRBV5-1	CASSPGTPTDTQYF	TGCGCCAGCAGCCCCGGGACTCCCACAGATACGCAGTATTTT
TRBJ1-4	few	NA	14	TRBV6-1	CASSEAVQDDPQFF	TGTGCCAGCAGTGAAGCGGTACAGGACGACCCCCAGTTTTTT
TRBJ2-3	once	TRBD1	15	TRBV5-1	CASRNRDRATDTQYF	TGCGCCAGCAGAAACCGGGACAGGGCCACAGATACGCAGTATTTT
TRBJ1-2	NA	NA	14	TRBV6-1	CASSEATGIYGYTF	TGTGCCAGCAGTGAAGCTACAGGGATCTATGGCTACACCTTC
TRBJ1-1	few	NA	13	TRBV5-1	CASSLQENTEAFF	TGCGCCAGCAGCTTGCAGGAGAACACTGAAGCTTTCTTT
TRBJ2-5	once	TRBD1	17	TRBV11-2	CASSLDRQGAAQETQYF	TGTGCCAGCAGCTTAGATCGACAGGGGGCCGCTCAAGAGACCCAGTACTTC
TRBJ2-3	NA	NA	14	TRBV19	CASKASGGTDTQYF	TGTGCCAGTAAGGCATCGGGGGGCACAGATACGCAGTATTTT
TRBJ2-7	NA	NA	13	TRBV21-1	CASSVGQSYEQYF	TGTGCCAGCAGCGTCGGACAGTCCTACGAGCAGTACTTC
TRBJ2-1	once	NA	17	TRBV11-3	CASSPPPRARPDNEQFF	TGTGCCAGCAGCCCGCCCCCCAGGGCGCGCCCCGACAATGAGCAGTTCTTC
TRBJ2-7	NA	TRBD1	12	TRBV28	CASGTGVYEQYF	TGTGCCAGCGGGACAGGGGTCTACGAGCAGTACTTC
TRBJ1-4	few	TRBD1	15	TRBV2	CASSVGQAANEKLFF	TGTGCCAGCAGCGTAGGACAGGCAGCTAATGAAAAACTGTTTTTT
TRBJ1-2	NA	NA	15	TRBV30	CAWSVGEGTSGGYTF	TGTGCCTGGAGTGTAGGGGAGGGTACTTCGGGTGGCTACACCTTC
TRBJ1-1	NA	NA	11	TRBV29-1	CSVPQGTEAFF	TGCAGCGTACCTCAGGGCACTGAAGCTTTCTTT
TRBJ1-1	NA	TRBD1	14	TRBV7-9	CASSSTGGVGEAFF	TGTGCCAGCAGCAGTACAGGGGGAGTGGGTGAAGCTTTCTTT
TRBJ2-3	NA	TRBD2	18	TRBV4-2	CASSQELAGGPGTDTQYF	TGTGCCAGCAGCCAAGAACTAGCGGGGGGGCCGGGCACAGATACGCAGTATTTT
TRBJ2-7	NA	NA	14	TRBV12-2	CASRLGGYSYEQYF	TGTGCAAGTCGCTTAGGAGGGTACTCCTACGAGCAGTACTTC
TRBJ2-6	NA	TRBD1	16	TRBV29-1	CSVGGTVLSGANVLTF	TGCAGCGTTGGGGGGACAGTGCTCTCTGGGGCCAACGTCCTGACTTTC
TRBJ1-6	NA	TRBD1	14	TRBV7-9	CASSPDRSGSPLHF	TGTGCCAGCAGCCCGGACAGGTCCGGATCACCCCTCCACTTT
TRBJ1-6	NA	TRBD1	15	TRBV2	CASTRTGKRNSPLHF	TGTGCCAGCACCCGGACAGGGAAACGTAATTCACCCCTCCACTTT
TRBJ1-1	NA	TRBD1	13	TRBV29-1	CSVVTGGRTEAFF	TGCAGCGTTGTGACAGGGGGTCGTACTGAAGCTTTCTTT
TRBJ1-5	NA	NA	19	TRBV19	CASSTRFETGPNSGQPQHF	TGTGCCAGTAGTACCCGGTTTGAAACAGGGCCGAATAGCGGGCAGCCCCAGCATTTT
TRBJ2-7	NA	NA	13	TRBV6-5	CASTRGAHGEQYF	TGTGCCAGCACCCGGGGGGCGCATGGCGAGCAGTACTTC
TRBJ1-1	once	TRBD1	14	TRBV5-1	CASSLAGGNTEAFF	TGCGCCAGCAGCTTGGCAGGGGGGAACACTGAAGCTTTCTTT
TRBJ1-1	once	NA	13	TRBV27	CASSLQGNTEAFF	TGTGCCAGCAGTTTGCAGGGGAACACTGAAGCTTTCTTT
TRBJ2-1	NA	TRBD1	13	TRBV12-3/TRBV12-4	CASSVRTGSEQFF	TGTGCCAGCAGTGTACGGACAGGTTCTGAGCAGTTCTTC
TRBJ2-7	NA	TRBD1	15	TRBV5-1	CASSSGQGVSYEQYF	TGCGCCAGCAGCTCAGGACAGGGGGTCTCCTACGAGCAGTACTTC
TRBJ1-1	NA	NA	13	TRBV12-3/TRBV12-4	CASSLGLGGEAFF	TGTGCCAGCAGTTTAGGGCTAGGGGGTGAAGCTTTCTTT
TRBJ2-3	NA	TRBD1	17	TRBV15	CATSPGQGFSSTDTQYF	TGTGCCACCAGTCCGGGACAGGGGTTCTCTAGCACAGATACGCAGTATTTT
TRBJ2-7	NA	NA	13	TRBV30	CAWSAQGYYEQYF	TGTGCCTGGAGTGCACAGGGATACTACGAGCAGTACTTC
TRBJ2-1	NA	TRBD1	13	TRBV7-8	CASSSGQDNEQFF	TGTGCCAGCAGCTCCGGACAGGACAATGAGCAGTTCTTC
TRBJ1-1	NA	NA	13	TRBV15	CATTFQGGTEAFF	TGTGCCACCACATTTCAGGGAGGCACTGAAGCTTTCTTT
TRBJ1-3	NA	TRBD1	16	TRBV9	CASSVGQGSSGNTIYF	TGTGCCAGCAGCGTAGGACAGGGGAGCTCTGGAAACACCATATATTTT
TRBJ2-7	few	NA	13	TRBV28	CASKTANTYEQYF	TGTGCCAGCAAGACAGCCAACACCTACGAGCAGTACTTC
TRBJ2-3	NA	TRBD2	16	TRBV3-1/TRBV3-2	CASSQEASGGTDTQYF	TGTGCCAGCAGCCAAGAGGCTAGCGGGGGCACAGATACGCAGTATTTT